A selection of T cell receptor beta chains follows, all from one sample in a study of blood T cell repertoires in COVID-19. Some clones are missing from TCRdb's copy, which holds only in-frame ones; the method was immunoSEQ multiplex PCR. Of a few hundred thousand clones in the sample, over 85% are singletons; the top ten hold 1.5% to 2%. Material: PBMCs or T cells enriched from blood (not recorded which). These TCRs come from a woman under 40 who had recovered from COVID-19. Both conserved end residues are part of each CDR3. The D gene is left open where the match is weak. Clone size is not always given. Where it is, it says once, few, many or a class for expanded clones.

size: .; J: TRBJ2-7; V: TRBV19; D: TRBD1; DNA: TGTGCCAGTAGGGAACAGGGGGCAAGCTACGAGCAGTACTTC; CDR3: CASREQGASYEQYF
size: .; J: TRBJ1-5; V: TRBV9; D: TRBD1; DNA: TGTGCCAGCAGCGCACGGGACAGCGAAAGTCAGCCCCAGCATTTT; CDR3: CASSARDSESQPQHF
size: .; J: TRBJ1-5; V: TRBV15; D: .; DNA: TGTGCCACCAGCAGAGATCGGACAGTCGGTAGCAATCAGCCCCAGCATTTT; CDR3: CATSRDRTVGSNQPQHF
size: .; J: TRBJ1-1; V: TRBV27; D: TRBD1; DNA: TGTGCCAGCAGTGATCCGAGGACAGGGAGGACTGAAGCTTTCTTT; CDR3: CASSDPRTGRTEAFF
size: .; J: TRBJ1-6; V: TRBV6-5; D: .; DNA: TGTGCCAGCAGTTACTCTCGGTCCGGGTCACCCCTCCACTTT; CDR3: CASSYSRSGSPLHF
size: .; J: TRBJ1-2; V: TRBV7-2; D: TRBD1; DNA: TGTGCCAGCAGCCACACAGGGGACTATGGCTACACCTTC; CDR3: CASSHTGDYGYTF
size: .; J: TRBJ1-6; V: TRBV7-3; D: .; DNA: TGTGCCAGCAGCTTACAGGGTCGGAATTCACCCCTCCACTTT; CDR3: CASSLQGRNSPLHF
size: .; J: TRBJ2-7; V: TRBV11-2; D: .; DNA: TGTGCCAGCAGCTTCGAACTAACAGGGTTGTTCTACGAGCAGTACTTC; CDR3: CASSFELTGLFYEQYF
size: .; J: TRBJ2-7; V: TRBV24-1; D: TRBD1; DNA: TGTGCCACCAGTGATGGTAGGACAGGGGGAGAGCAGTACTTC; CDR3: CATSDGRTGGEQYF
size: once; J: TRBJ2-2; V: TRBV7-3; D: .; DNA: TGTGCCAGCAGCTTACTCGGGAGAGGGTCCGGGGAGCTGTTTTTT; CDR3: CASSLLGRGSGELFF
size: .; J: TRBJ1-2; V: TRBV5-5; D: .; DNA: TGTGCCAGCAGCTTAGCCTGGACAGTCAACTATGGCTACACCTTC; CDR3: CASSLAWTVNYGYTF
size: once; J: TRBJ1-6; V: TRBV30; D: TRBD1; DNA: TGTGCCTCGGGACAGGGGTTCGCTAATTCACCCCTCCACTTT; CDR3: CASGQGFANSPLHF
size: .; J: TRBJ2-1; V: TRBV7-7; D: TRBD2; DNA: TGTGCCAGCAGCCTCTCCGGGACTAGCGGGATGAATGAGCAGTTCTTC; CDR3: CASSLSGTSGMNEQFF
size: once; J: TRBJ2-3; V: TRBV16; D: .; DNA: TGTGCCAGCAGCCAATCAAGAGGGTTAGGGGATACGCAGTATTTT; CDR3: CASSQSRGLGDTQYF
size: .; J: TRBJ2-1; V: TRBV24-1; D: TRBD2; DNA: TGTGCCACCAGTGATCCAGGGACTAGCGATGAGCAGTTCTTC; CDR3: CATSDPGTSDEQFF
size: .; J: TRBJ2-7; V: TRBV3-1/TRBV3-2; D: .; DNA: TGTGCCAGCAGCCAAGACCTCACAGTCTACGAGCAGTACTTC; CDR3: CASSQDLTVYEQYF
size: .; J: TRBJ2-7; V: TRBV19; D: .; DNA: TGTGCCAGTACTCCCCAATTAGGGGTTTCTCGTAGCGAGCAGTACTTC; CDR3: CASTPQLGVSRSEQYF
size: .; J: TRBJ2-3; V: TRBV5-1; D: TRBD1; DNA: TGCGCCAGCAGCGCGGGACAGGGGCCTTTCACAGATACGCAGTATTTT; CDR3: CASSAGQGPFTDTQYF
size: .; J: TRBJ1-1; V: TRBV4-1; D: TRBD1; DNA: TGCGCCAGCAGCCAAGGCTCAGGGGGCAGGGAAGCTTTCTTT; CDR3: CASSQGSGGREAFF
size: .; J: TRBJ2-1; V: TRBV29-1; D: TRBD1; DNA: TGCAGCGTACGCCGGGACAGGGAATACAATGAGCAGTTCTTC; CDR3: CSVRRDREYNEQFF
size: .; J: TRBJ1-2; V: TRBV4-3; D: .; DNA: TGCGCCAGCAGCCAAGAATGGGGAGTACCAGATGGCTACACCTTC; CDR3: CASSQEWGVPDGYTF
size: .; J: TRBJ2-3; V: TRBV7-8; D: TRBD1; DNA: TGTGCCAGCAGCTTGGGCCAGGGGGCAGATACGCAGTATTTT; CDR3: CASSLGQGADTQYF
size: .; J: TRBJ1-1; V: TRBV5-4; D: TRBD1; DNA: TGTGCCAGCAGCTCGGACAGGGAGAATATTTACACTGAAGCTTTCTTT; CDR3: CASSSDRENIYTEAFF
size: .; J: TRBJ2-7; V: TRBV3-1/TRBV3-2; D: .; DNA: TGTGCCAGCAGCCAAGAGGTGGCTTCGTACGAGCAGTACTTC; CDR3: CASSQEVASYEQYF
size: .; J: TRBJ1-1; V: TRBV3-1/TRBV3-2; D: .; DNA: TGTGCCAGCAGCCAGCGACCCCGGGGGAATGCTTTCTTT; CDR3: CASSQRPRGNAFF
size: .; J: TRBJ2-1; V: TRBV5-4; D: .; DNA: TGTGCCAGCAGCCCGGAGCCATTCGATGAGCAGTTCTTC; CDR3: CASSPEPFDEQFF
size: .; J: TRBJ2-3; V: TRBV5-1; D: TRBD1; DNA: TGCGCCAGCAGCTCGGGACAGTACACAGATACGCAGTATTTT; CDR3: CASSSGQYTDTQYF
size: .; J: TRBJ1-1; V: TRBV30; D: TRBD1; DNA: TGTGCCTGGGAAAACAGGGGTAATACTGAAGCTTTCTTT; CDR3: CAWENRGNTEAFF
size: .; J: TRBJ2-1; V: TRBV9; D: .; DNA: TGTGCCAGCAGCGTAGTAGGCCTCACGGGGAATGAGCAGTTCTTC; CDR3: CASSVVGLTGNEQFF
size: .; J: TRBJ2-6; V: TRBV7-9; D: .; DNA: TGTGCCAGCAGCTTAAACAGGGCGGGCTCTGGGGCCAACGTCCTGACTTTC; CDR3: CASSLNRAGSGANVLTF
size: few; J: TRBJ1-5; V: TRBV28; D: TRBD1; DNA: TGTGCCAGCAGTAGACAGGGCGATGGTCAGCCCCAGCATTTT; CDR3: CASSRQGDGQPQHF